The sequence of this T cell receptor (beta chain) was determined in a study of OX40 agonist ivuxolimab in advanced cancers. Whole-study context: Cancers in dose escalation were hepatocellular, melanoma, renal cell and head and neck. Three patients got partial responses; one had hepatocellular carcinoma and two had cutaneous melanoma. Study-wide results and caveats: Dose levels from 0.1 to 3.0 mg/kg saw CD4+ and CD8+ blood T cells expand clonally by week 6.

For this clone: The antigen remains unidentified.

Germline CDR1 SGHRS, CDR2 YFSETQ. V gave up 0 bases and J gave up 7 bases, with 11 bases separating them. The CDR3 contains 14 residues. Method: immunoSEQ multiplex PCR; TCRdb's copy keeps in-frame clones and lacks some. The data hold around 140,000 clones, with about 93% observed a single time. Sampling of blood occurred at baseline, cycle 4 day 1, and cycle 7 day 1. This chain uses TRBV5-1 with TRBJ1-5; D is perhaps TRBD1 (6 bases). The sequence was obtained from an adult with an advanced solid tumor such as melanoma, head and neck, liver or kidney cancer. The specimen comprised CD4+ or CD8+ T cells sorted from blood, sampled in a trial of the OX40 agonist ivuxolimab. This CDR3 reads CASSLVGGSQPQHF. The DNA of the CDR3 is TGCGCCAGCAGCTTGGTAGGGGGTAGCCAGCCCCAGCATTTT.